The 13 T cell receptor beta chains below were found in one sample sequenced in a study of blood T cell repertoires in COVID-19. The data were produced by immunoSEQ multiplex PCR, yet TCRdb's version contains in-frame clones alone and is incomplete. Seen here are 100,000 to 150,000 clones, around 89% observed once, and the top ten hold about 7.3%. The specimen sequenced was peripheral blood. The source is a man aged 50 to 60 with acute or convalescent COVID-19.

V usage is TRBV11-2 and J usage is TRBJ2-1; D is unclear. This CDR3 is 12 amino acids long. Germline-derived CDR1 and CDR2 are SGHAT and FQNNGV. Trimming left V 1 base short and J 10 bases short, with 8 bases between. CDR3 DNA sequence: TGTGCCAGCAGCTTAGTTTTGGAGGAGCAGTTCTTC. Its translation is CASSLVLEEQFF.

The V and J genes are TRBV7-9 and TRBJ1-4; D call uncertain. This CDR3 comprises 17 residues. CDR1 and CDR2 (germline): SEHNR, FQNEAQ (reference sequence). V gave up 5 bases and J gave up 5 bases, with 21 bases separating them. CDR3 in amino acids: CASSTGVGGLANEKLFF. The DNA for the CDR3 is TGTGCCAGCAGCACCGGGGTTGGAGGGCTGGCGAATGAAAAACTGTTTTTT.

This chain uses TRBV10-3 with TRBJ2-3; TRBD1 might be the D (6 bases). The V end was cut by 9 bases, the J end by 1 base, with 17 bases between. This CDR3 is 15 amino acids long. Germline assignment: CDR1 ENHRY and CDR2 SYGVKD. This CDR3 reads CAIKMNRVGTDTQYF. For the CDR3, the DNA is TGTGCCATTAAGATGAACAGGGTTGGCACAGATACGCAGTATTTT.

The J gene is TRBJ1-2, the V gene TRBV7-2; 7 bases line up with TRBD1. CDR3 length: 13 amino acids. Germline assignment: CDR1 SGHTA and CDR2 FQGNSA. Unmatched junction bases numbered 4, after V lost 3 bases and J lost 6 bases. CDR3 sequence reads: CASSLRGRNGYTF. For the CDR3, the DNA is TGTGCCAGCAGCTTGAGGGGGCGGAATGGCTACACCTTC.

V and J are TRBV6-2 or TRBV6-3 and TRBJ2-5, with D uncertain. Germline values: CDR1 MNHEY, CDR2 SVGEGT. CDR3 size: 12 residues. The V end was cut by 6 bases, the J end by 9 bases, with 14 bases between. The CDR3 DNA sequence: TGTGCCAGCAGCTCCAATAAGGCGGCCCAGTACTTC. The encoded protein is CASSSNKAAQYF.

In nucleotides, the CDR3 is TGTGCCAGCAGTTTAGTGGGACAGCACTACGAGCAGTACTTC. Amino acid sequence: CASSLVGQHYEQYF. The V gene is TRBV27, the J gene TRBJ2-7, with TRBD1 matching 7 bases. The CDR3 covers 14 residues. Germline CDR1 MNHEY, CDR2 SMNVEV (reference sequence). V gave up 2 bases and J gave up 3 bases; unmatched junction bases: 4.

The rearrangement joins TRBV9 to TRBJ1-5; 7 bases align to TRBD1. Germline lookup yields CDR1 SGDLS and CDR2 YYNGEE. The CDR3 length is 15 residues. The V and J ends lost 2 bases and 1 base, in that order; junction bases with no gene match: 3. DNA of the CDR3: TGTGCCAGCAGCGTCGGGACAGAAAGCAATCAGCCCCAGCATTTT. Protein sequence: CASSVGTESNQPQHF.

This clone came up a few times. The chain recombines TRBV7-2 with TRBJ2-2, with D uncertain. V lost 6 bases, J lost 6 bases, and 14 bases lay in between. This CDR3 is built from 14 residues. Germline V gives CDR1 SGHTA, CDR2 FQGNSA. The CDR3 bases are TGTGCCAGCAGGCTGCTCCCGAGCGCCGGGGAGCTGTTTTTT. Protein product: CASRLLPSAGELFF. Full variable domain (remainder filled in from reference TRBV7-2 and TRBJ2-2): GAGVSQSPSNKVTEKGKDVELRCDPISGHTALYWYRQSLGQGLEFLIYFQGNSAPDKSGLPSDRFSAERTGGSVSTLTIQRTQQEDSAVYLCASRLLPSAGELFFGEGSRLTVL.

The rearrangement joins TRBV7-8 to TRBJ2-2; D gene ambiguous. V lost 4 bases, J lost 5 bases, and 5 bases lay in between. The CDR3 loop spans 12 amino acids. The germline V gene encodes CDR1 SGHVS and CDR2 FQNEAQ. The CDR3 sequence: CASSSFTGELFF. The CDR3 bases are TGTGCCAGCAGCTCATTTACCGGGGAGCTGTTTTTT.

This rearrangement joins TRBV6-5 to TRBJ1-6; 8 bases align to TRBD1. This CDR3 region has 13 residues. After removal of 8 bases from V and 5 bases from J, the junction contained 2 bases not matched to a gene. Germline values: CDR1 MNHEY, CDR2 SVGAGI. In DNA form, the CDR3 reads TGTGCCAGCCGGACAGGGAATAATTCACCCCTCCACTTT. Amino acid sequence: CASRTGNNSPLHF.

The rearrangement uses TRBV5-1 and TRBJ2-1; no clear D. CDR3 length equals 13 residues. V was pared by 4 bases and J by 6 bases, with 11 bases between. CDR1 and CDR2 from the germline V gene are SGHRS and YFSETQ. The CDR3 loop is CASSGLQFNEQFF. The CDR3 bases are TGCGCCAGCAGCGGATTACAGTTCAATGAGCAGTTCTTC.

The V call is TRBV30, the J call TRBJ2-3; unclear D gene. With 4 bases removed from V and 4 bases from J, the gap between germline ends came to 9 bases. Germline V gives CDR1 GTSNPN, CDR2 SVGIG (reference sequence). CDR3 length: 12 amino acids. The CDR3 protein is CAWIDWSDTQYF. CDR3 in DNA: TGTGCCTGGATCGACTGGTCAGATACGCAGTATTTT.

This clone has only one observation. The V gene is TRBV19, the J gene TRBJ2-5; 9 bases are shared with TRBD2. The junction had 14 bases not matched to a gene; V was cut back by 4 bases and J by 8 bases. The germline gives CDR1 LNHDA, CDR2 SQIVND (reference sequence). The CDR3 has 16 residues. The CDR3 bases are TGTGCCAGTAGTAGAACCGGGACTAGCCAAACAATTACCCAGTACTTC. Its protein product is CASSRTGTSQTITQYF.